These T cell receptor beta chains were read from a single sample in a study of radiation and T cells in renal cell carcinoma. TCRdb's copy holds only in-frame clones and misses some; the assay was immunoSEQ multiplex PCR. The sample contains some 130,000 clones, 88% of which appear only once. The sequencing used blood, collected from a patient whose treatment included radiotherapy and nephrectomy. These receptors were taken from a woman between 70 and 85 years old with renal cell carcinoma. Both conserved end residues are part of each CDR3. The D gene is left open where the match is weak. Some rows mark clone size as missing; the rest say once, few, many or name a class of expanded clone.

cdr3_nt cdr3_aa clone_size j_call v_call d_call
TGTGCCATCAGTGAAACAAGTGCAACTAATGAAAAACTGTTTTTT CAISETSATNEKLFF - TRBJ1-4 TRBV10-3 -
TGTGCCACCAGCGGTCAGGTGCCCGGGGAGCTGTTTTTT CATSGQVPGELFF once TRBJ2-2 TRBV15 -
TGTGCCAGTAACAATAGAGCGAACACCGGGGAGCTGTTTTTT CASNNRANTGELFF - TRBJ2-2 TRBV19 -
TGTGCCAGCAGTATTGACAGGGGTCCCGAGACCCAGTACTTC CASSIDRGPETQYF - TRBJ2-5 TRBV11-2 TRBD1
TGTGCCAGCAGCTTAGGACAGTCCTATGGCTACACCTTC CASSLGQSYGYTF - TRBJ1-2 TRBV11-3 -
TGTGCCAGCAGTGAAGCTTTCCCGGGACAGGCCACCTCCTACGAGCAGTACTTC CASSEAFPGQATSYEQYF - TRBJ2-7 TRBV6-1 TRBD1
TGCGCCAGCAGCCAAGTCCCTAATCAGCCCCAGCATTTT CASSQVPNQPQHF - TRBJ1-5 TRBV4-1 -
TGTGCCAGCAGGGACGTGAACACTGAAGCTTTCTTT CASRDVNTEAFF - TRBJ1-1 TRBV2 -
TGTGCCAGCTCACCGGCTAGCGGGGGGGCCTCGGGAATCAGCACAGATACGCAGTATTTT CASSPASGGASGISTDTQYF - TRBJ2-3 TRBV18 TRBD2
TGTGCCAGTAGTTTACACTACAGGGACACCGGGGAGCTGTTTTTT CASSLHYRDTGELFF few TRBJ2-2 TRBV19 -
TGTGCCAGCAGTTTTCAGGGGAACACTGAAGCTTTCTTT CASSFQGNTEAFF - TRBJ1-1 TRBV27 -
TGTGCCAGCATAACCCAGGGTGTAGATGAGCAGTTCTTC CASITQGVDEQFF - TRBJ2-1 TRBV18 -
TGTGCCAGCAGCCCCCGTACAGGGGGCTCTGAAGCTTTCTTT CASSPRTGGSEAFF once TRBJ1-1 TRBV5-5 TRBD1
TGCGCCAGCAATCCTGCCTACAGGGTGATGACCAAAAACATTCAGTACTTC CASNPAYRVMTKNIQYF - TRBJ2-4 TRBV5-1 -
TGCGCCAGCAGCCAAGCGAAGGGCGGCTACACCTTC CASSQAKGGYTF - TRBJ1-2 TRBV4-3 -
TGTGCCAGCAGCCCGCGGGTTAGCTCCTACGAGCAGTACTTC CASSPRVSSYEQYF - TRBJ2-7 TRBV9 -
TGCGCCAGCAGCTTCGGAGGGACGGGTGGGGCCAACGTCCTGACTTTC CASSFGGTGGANVLTF - TRBJ2-6 TRBV5-1 -
TGTGCCAGCAGCTGGACACCGGTGGTCACAGATACGCAGTATTTT CASSWTPVVTDTQYF - TRBJ2-3 TRBV5-6 -
TGCGCCAGCAGCCAAGAACGGGGGTACACTGAAGCTTTCTTT CASSQERGYTEAFF - TRBJ1-1 TRBV4-3 -
TGTGCCATCAGTGGTCGGCGGGGCGAGACCCAGTACTTC CAISGRRGETQYF - TRBJ2-5 TRBV10-3 -
TGTGCCAGCAGTTTATCCCCGACGACCCGAGGGAAACTGTTTTTT CASSLSPTTRGKLFF - TRBJ1-4 TRBV27 -
TGTGCCAGCAGTTCCCTTGGAGGGGTCGCCGAGCAGTACTTC CASSSLGGVAEQYF - TRBJ2-7 TRBV27 -
TGTGCCAGCAGCCCAGCAGGGAACCTCTATGGCTACACCTTC CASSPAGNLYGYTF - TRBJ1-2 TRBV5-6 -
TGTGCCATCAAGGGACAGGGGGCGGGCGGGGAGCTGTTTTTT CAIKGQGAGGELFF - TRBJ2-2 TRBV10-3 TRBD1
TGTGCCAGCAGTTTTGGCAGGGGGCGCGACGAGCAGTACTTC CASSFGRGRDEQYF - TRBJ2-7 TRBV27 TRBD1
TGTGCCAGCCGGACAGGTTGGAACGAGCAGTACTTC CASRTGWNEQYF - TRBJ2-7 TRBV27 TRBD1
TGTGCCAGCAGCTCTAGACAGGGGGCACAGTACGAGCAGTACTTC CASSSRQGAQYEQYF - TRBJ2-7 TRBV7-3 TRBD1
TGTGCCAGCTCCCGCGGATACCCCTCCTCGGACATTAGTTTGAACACTGAAGCTTTCTTT CASSRGYPSSDISLNTEAFF - TRBJ1-1 TRBV18 -
TGTGCCAGCAGCTTAAAGGGGGGAGAGACCCAGTACTTC CASSLKGGETQYF - TRBJ2-5 TRBV7-6 -
TGTGCCAGCAGCGGGTCGACAGGGGGCCATGGCTACACCTTC CASSGSTGGHGYTF - TRBJ1-2 TRBV7-6 TRBD1
TGTGCCAGCAGCTTAGTTGGCGGGACAGCTCCTTACGAGCAGTACTTC CASSLVGGTAPYEQYF - TRBJ2-7 TRBV7-9 -
TGTGCCAGCAGCGCCCGGGGAGGGGCAGGGGGGCAGGGGTCACCCCTCCACTTT CASSARGGAGGQGSPLHF - TRBJ1-6 TRBV2 TRBD1
TGTGCCAGCAGCGGGAGGGGACAGGGAGACCCCAATGAGCAGTTCTTC CASSGRGQGDPNEQFF - TRBJ2-1 TRBV7-9 TRBD1
TGTGCCAGCAGCTCCGTGGGGGCCAGCTATAGCAATCAGCCCCAGCATTTT CASSSVGASYSNQPQHF - TRBJ1-5 TRBV7-3 -
TGTGCTAGTGGTCTTGAAGAGGAGACTGAAGCTTTCTTT CASGLEEETEAFF - TRBJ1-1 TRBV12-5 -
TGTGCCAGCAGCTTGAGGAAGGGACAGTCGGGCTATGGCTACACCTTC CASSLRKGQSGYGYTF - TRBJ1-2 TRBV5-4 TRBD1
TGCGCCAGCAGCTCCTGGGGATCCTCCTACGAGCAGTACTTC CASSSWGSSYEQYF - TRBJ2-7 TRBV5-1 -
TGTGCCAGCAGCGTAGACCCGGGAGAGACCCAGTACTTC CASSVDPGETQYF - TRBJ2-5 TRBV9 -
TGTGCCAGCAGTGATGCCTACAATGAGCAGTTCTTC CASSDAYNEQFF - TRBJ2-1 TRBV2 -
TGCAGCGGGGTGGGGGGAGGAAAAGAGACCCAGTACTTC CSGVGGGKETQYF - TRBJ2-5 TRBV29-1 -